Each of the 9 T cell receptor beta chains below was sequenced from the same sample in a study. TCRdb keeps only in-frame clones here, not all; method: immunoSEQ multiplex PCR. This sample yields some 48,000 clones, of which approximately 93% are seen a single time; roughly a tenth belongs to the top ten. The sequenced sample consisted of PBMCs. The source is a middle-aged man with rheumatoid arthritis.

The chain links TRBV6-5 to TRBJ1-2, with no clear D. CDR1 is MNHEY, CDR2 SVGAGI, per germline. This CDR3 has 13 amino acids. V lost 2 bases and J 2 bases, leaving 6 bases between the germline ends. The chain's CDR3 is CASSYGRNYGYTF. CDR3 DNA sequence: TGTGCCAGCAGTTACGGGAGGAACTATGGCTACACCTTC.

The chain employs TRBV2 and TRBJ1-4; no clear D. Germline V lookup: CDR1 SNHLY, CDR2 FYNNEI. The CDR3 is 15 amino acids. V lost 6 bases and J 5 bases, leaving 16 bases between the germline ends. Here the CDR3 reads CASRPAGGRNEKLFF. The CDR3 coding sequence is TGTGCCAGCAGGCCCGCTGGTGGGAGGAATGAAAAACTGTTTTTT.

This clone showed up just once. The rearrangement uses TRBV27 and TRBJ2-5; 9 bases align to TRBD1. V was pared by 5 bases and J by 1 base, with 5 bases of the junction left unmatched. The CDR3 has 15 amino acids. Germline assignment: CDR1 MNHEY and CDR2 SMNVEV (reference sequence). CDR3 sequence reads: CASSTYRGPQETQYF. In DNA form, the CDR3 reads TGTGCCAGCAGTACCTACAGGGGGCCCCAAGAGACCCAGTACTTC.

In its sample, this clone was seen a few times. The CDR3 reads CASSRDRMNTEAFF. CDR3 sequence (DNA): TGTGCCAGCTCACGGGACAGGATGAACACTGAAGCTTTCTTT. The chain combines TRBV18 with TRBJ1-1, with 8 bases that match TRBD1. The V segment lost 4 bases and the J segment 0 bases; nucleotides outside the gene matches: 1. The CDR3 consists of 14 residues. Germline V gene lookup returns CDR1 KGHSH and CDR2 LQKENI.

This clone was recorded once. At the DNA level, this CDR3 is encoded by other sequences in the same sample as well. The CDR3, as DNA: TGTGCCAGCTCACCTAGCTCCTACGAGCAGTACTTC. Encoded protein: CASSPSSYEQYF. J is TRBJ2-7 and V is TRBV18; D not certain. Per germline, CDR1 KGHSH and CDR2 LQKENI. The CDR3 is made up of 12 amino acids. The V end was cut by 3 bases, the J end by 0 bases, with 3 bases between.

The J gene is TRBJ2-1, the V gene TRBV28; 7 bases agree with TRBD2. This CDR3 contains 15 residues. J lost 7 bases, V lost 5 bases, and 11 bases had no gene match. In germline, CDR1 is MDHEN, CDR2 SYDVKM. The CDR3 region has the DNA TGTGCCAGCAGTACGACTAGCCCGGGAGTTAATGAGCAGTTCTTC. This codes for CASSTTSPGVNEQFF.

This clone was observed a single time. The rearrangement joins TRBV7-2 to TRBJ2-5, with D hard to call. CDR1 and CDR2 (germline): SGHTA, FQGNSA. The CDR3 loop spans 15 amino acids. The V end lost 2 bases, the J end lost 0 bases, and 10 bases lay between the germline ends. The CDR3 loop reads CASSLMVGYQETQYF. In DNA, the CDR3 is TGTGCCAGCAGCTTAATGGTTGGCTACCAAGAGACCCAGTACTTC.

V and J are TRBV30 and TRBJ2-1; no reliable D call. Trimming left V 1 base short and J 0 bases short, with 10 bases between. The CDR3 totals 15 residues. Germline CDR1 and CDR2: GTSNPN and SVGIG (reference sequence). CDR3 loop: CAWSGQVSSYNEQFF. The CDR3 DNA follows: TGTGCCTGGAGTGGCCAGGTAAGCTCCTACAATGAGCAGTTCTTC.

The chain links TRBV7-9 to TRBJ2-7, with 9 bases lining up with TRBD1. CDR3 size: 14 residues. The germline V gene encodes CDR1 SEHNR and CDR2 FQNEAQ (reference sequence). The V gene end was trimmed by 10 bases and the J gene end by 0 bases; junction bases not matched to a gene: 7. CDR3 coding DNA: TGTGCCATCAGAGGGACAGGGCCCTCCTACGAGCAGTACTTC. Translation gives CAIRGTGPSYEQYF.